Sequencing of this TCR beta chain was carried out in a study of cytomegalovirus exposure and HLA in healthy donors. V was trimmed by 2 bases and J by 0 bases, leaving 8 bases between them. CDR1 is WNHNN and CDR2 is SYGVQD in the germline V gene (reference sequence). This CDR3 is 14 amino acids long. Points from the study as a whole: CMV serostatus was the sole immune exposure data available.

Primers included in the PCR were 60 Vbeta and 13 Jbeta primers. Data came from immunoSEQ multiplex PCR; TCRdb stores just in-frame clones and leaves some out. Of 150,000 to 160,000 clones detected, roughly 85% appear once; the ten largest clones hold approximately 2.5%. In regard to this clone: The antigen is undetermined.

This chain uses TRBV10-1 with TRBJ2-7; possibly TRBD2 for D (5 bases). This sequence originates from a woman between 18 and 29 years old in good health and CMV-seronegative. Material for sequencing was PBMCs. CDR3: CASSEAGSSYEQYF. The CDR3 DNA reads TGCGCCAGCAGTGAGGCGGGTAGCTCCTACGAGCAGTACTTC.